The clone carrying this T cell receptor beta chain was seen a few times. What it recognizes is unknown. The isolated RNA, all of it, was reverse transcribed, so expressed TCRB transcripts were what got sequenced. The repertoire was sequenced with immunoSEQ multiplex PCR; TCRdb's copy has only in-frame clones and lacks some. Of 500,000 to 650,000 clones listed, over 10% were seen once; the top ten hold more than 0.09%. Trimming took off 0 bases at V and 1 base at J, with 10 bases between the two ends. Germline V gives CDR1 SGDLS, CDR2 YYNGEE. CDR3 length: 15 residues. The data stem from a study of beta chain features in type 1 diabetes. Findings and limits, study-wide: A moderate, significant TCRB CDR3 shortening appeared in type 1 diabetes across four CD4+ subsets. Using cDNA template may skew counts toward highly expressing activated cells.

CD4+ cells of the naive, central memory, regulatory and stem cell-like memory types were sorted via CD45RO/CCR7/CD25/CD127/CD95/CD27. The TCR was taken from a man younger than 45 with type 1 diabetes. The V gene is TRBV9, the J gene TRBJ1-1, with D possibly matching TRBD1 (6 bases). Material for sequencing was naive CD4+ T cells from blood. For the CDR3, the DNA is TGTGCCAGCAGCGTAGACACAGGGACGAACACTGAAGCTTTCTTT. Its protein is CASSVDTGTNTEAFF.